Described below is a single TCR beta chain sequence and its context. The antigen remains undetermined. Amplified regions were TCR beta CDR3 sequences from RNA transcripts. An initial round of RT-PCR targeting the TCR CDR3 relied on the HTBI primer set. TCRdb fed the multiplex PCR reads into MiXCR, producing one record per CDR3 protein. The profile shows some 500,000 distinct CDR3 sequences, around 22% of them singletons. The data were taken from a study of T cells in Graves' hyperthyroidism and ophthalmopathy. The V gene's germline CDR1 is MNHEY and CDR2 SVGEGT. The junction had 14 bases not matched to a gene; V was cut back by 5 bases and J by 5 bases. The CDR3 contains 19 residues. Ophthalmopathy cases scored 3 or more on the Clinical Activity Score and 4 or more on NOSPECS grade, with duration below 3 months. The PBMCs were sourced from fresh peripheral blood (around 9.3 ml). Overall study results and limits: Most expanded thyroid clonotypes above 0.001 recurred in blood. With a median lead of 6.5 months before onset, the model predicted ophthalmopathy.

The receptor was derived from a woman aged 25-40 years with Graves' ophthalmopathy. This sequence joins TRBV6-2 or TRBV6-3 and TRBJ2-3, with 15 bases fitting TRBD2. The sample comprised blood. The CDR3 DNA reads TGTGCCAGCAGTCCCTTGCCGGGACTAGCGGGGGGCCATTTAGATACGCAGTATTTT. It translates to CASSPLPGLAGGHLDTQYF.